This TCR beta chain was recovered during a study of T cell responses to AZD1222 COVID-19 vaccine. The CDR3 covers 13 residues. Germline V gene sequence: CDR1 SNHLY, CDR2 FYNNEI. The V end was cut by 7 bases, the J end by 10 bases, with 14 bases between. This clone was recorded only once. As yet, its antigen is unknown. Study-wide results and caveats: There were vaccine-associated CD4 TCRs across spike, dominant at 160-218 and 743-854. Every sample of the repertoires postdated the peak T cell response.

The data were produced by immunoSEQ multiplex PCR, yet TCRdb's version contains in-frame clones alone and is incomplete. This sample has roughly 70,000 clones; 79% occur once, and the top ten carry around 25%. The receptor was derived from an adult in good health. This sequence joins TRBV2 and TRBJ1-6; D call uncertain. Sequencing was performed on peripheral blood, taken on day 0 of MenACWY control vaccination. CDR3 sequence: CASTSDQDSPLHF. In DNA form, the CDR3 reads TGTGCCAGCACCTCGGATCAGGACTCACCCCTCCACTTT.